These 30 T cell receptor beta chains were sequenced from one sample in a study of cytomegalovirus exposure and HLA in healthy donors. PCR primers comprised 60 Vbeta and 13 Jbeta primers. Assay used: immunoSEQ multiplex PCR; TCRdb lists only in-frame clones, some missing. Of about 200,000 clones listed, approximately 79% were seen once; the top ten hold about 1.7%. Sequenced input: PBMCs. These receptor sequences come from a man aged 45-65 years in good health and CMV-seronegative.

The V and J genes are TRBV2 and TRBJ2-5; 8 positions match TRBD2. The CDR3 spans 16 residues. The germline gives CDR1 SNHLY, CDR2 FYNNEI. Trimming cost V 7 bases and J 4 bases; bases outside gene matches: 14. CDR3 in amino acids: CASKRGSGSLLETQYF. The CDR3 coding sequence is TGTGCCAGCAAAAGAGGCAGCGGGAGCCTCCTAGAGACCCAGTACTTC.

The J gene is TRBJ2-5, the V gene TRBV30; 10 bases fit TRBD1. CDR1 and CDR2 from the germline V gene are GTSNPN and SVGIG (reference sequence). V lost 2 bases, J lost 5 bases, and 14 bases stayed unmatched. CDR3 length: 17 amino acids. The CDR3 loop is CAWSPGTGDFILETQYF. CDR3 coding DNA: TGTGCCTGGAGTCCCGGGACAGGGGACTTTATCCTGGAGACCCAGTACTTC.

CDR3 region: CASSSGLAGSRNEQFF. In DNA form, the CDR3 reads TGTGCCAGCAGTTCCGGACTAGCGGGGAGTAGGAATGAGCAGTTCTTC. This sequence joins TRBV28 and TRBJ2-1; TRBD2 agrees at 12 bases. Germline V gene lookup returns CDR1 MDHEN and CDR2 SYDVKM. The CDR3 is 16 residues long. The V and J ends lost 4 bases and 7 bases, in that order; junction bases with no gene match: 8.

This chain's CDR3 is CASSLAPGTGELFF. Written as DNA, the CDR3 is TGTGCCAGCAGCTTAGCTCCGGGGACCGGGGAGCTGTTTTTT. The chain joins TRBV7-7 to TRBJ2-2, with D perhaps matching TRBD2 (5 bases). Trimming removed 0 bases from V and 5 bases from J, with 7 bases in between. The CDR3 contains 14 residues. CDR1 is SSHAT, CDR2 FNYEAQ, per germline (reference sequence).

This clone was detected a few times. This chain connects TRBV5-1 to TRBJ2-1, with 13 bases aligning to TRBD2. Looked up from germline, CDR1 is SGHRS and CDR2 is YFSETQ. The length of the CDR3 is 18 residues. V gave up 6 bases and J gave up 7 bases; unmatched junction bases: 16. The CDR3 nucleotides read TGCGCCAGCACCCCGACTAGCGGGAGGAATAAAGTTTATAATGAGCAGTTCTTC. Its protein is CASTPTSGRNKVYNEQFF. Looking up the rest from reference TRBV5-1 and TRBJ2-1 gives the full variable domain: KAGVTQTPRYLIKTRGQQVTLSCSPISGHRSVSWYQQTPGQGLQFLFEYFSETQRNKGNFPGRFSGRQFSNSRSEMNVSTLELGDSALYLCASTPTSGRNKVYNEQFFGPGTRLTVL.

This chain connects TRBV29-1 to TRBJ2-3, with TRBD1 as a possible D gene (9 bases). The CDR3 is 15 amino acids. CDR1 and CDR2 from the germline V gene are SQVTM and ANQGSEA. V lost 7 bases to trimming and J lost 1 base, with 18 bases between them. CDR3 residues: CSEGGGTGRTDTQYF. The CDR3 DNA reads TGCAGCGAGGGCGGGGGGACAGGGCGCACAGATACGCAGTATTTT.

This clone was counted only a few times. The CDR3 nucleotides read TGCGCCAGCAGTGACAGGTTCACCGGGGAGCTGTTTTTT. Encoded protein: CASSDRFTGELFF. The V and J genes are TRBV10-1 and TRBJ2-2, with unresolved D. This CDR3 region has 13 residues. In germline, CDR1 is WNHNN, CDR2 SYGVQD (reference sequence). V lost 3 bases and J 4 bases, leaving 6 bases between the germline ends.

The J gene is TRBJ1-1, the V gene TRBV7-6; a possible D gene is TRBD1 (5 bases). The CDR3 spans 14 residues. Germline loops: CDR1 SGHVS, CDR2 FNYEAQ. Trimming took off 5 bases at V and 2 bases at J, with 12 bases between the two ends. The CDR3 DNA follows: TGTGCCAGCAGCCTGCAGGGTGGTAACACTGAAGCTTTCTTT. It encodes CASSLQGGNTEAFF.

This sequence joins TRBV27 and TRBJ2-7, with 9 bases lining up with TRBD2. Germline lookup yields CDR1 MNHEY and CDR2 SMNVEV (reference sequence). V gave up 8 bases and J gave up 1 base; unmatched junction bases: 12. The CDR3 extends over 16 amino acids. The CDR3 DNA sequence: TGTGCCAGCGCTCCCCCGACTAGCGGTTGGTCCTACGAGCAGTACTTC. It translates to CASAPPTSGWSYEQYF.

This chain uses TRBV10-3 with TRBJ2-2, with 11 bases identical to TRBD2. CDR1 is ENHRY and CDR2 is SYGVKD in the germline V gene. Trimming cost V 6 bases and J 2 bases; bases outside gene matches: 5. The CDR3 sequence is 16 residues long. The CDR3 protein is CAISPGLAANTGELFF. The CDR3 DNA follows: TGTGCCATCAGCCCGGGACTAGCGGCTAACACCGGGGAGCTGTTTTTT.

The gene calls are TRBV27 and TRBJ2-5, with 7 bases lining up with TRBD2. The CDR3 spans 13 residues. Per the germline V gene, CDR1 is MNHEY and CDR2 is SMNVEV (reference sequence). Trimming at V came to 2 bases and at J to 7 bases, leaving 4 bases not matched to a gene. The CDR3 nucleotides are TGTGCCAGCAGTTTAGGGGGGGTGGGGACCCAGTACTTC. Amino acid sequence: CASSLGGVGTQYF.

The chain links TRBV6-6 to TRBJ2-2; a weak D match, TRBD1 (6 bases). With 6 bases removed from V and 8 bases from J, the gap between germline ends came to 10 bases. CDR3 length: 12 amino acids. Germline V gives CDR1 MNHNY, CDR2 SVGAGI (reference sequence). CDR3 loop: CASSPRGGELFF. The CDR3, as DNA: TGTGCCAGCAGCCCCAGGGGTGGGGAGCTGTTTTTT.

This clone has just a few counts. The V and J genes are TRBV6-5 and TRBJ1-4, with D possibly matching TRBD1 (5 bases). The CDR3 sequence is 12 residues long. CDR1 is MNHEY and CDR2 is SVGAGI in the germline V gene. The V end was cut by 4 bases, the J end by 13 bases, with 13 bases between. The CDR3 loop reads CASSSQGRGLFF. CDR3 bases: TGTGCCAGCAGTTCTCAGGGAAGGGGACTGTTTTTT.

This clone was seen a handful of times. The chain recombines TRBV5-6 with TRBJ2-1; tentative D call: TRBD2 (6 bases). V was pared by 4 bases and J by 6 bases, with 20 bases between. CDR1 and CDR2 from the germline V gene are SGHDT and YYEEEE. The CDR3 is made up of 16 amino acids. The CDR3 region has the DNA TGTGCCAGCAGCCCCCAGGCGGCTAGCGTGGTCAATGAGCAGTTCTTC. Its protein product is CASSPQAASVVNEQFF.

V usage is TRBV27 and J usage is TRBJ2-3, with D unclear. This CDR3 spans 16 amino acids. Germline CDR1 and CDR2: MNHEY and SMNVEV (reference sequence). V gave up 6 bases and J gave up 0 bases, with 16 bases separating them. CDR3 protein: CASSYIDQRSTDTQYF. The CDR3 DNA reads TGTGCCAGCAGCTATATCGACCAGCGAAGCACAGATACGCAGTATTTT.

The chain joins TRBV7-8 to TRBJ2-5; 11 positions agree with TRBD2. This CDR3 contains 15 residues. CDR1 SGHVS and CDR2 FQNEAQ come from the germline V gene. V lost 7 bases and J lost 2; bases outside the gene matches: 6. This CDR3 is CASNLRLAGQETQYF. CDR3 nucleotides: TGTGCCAGCAACCTCCGACTAGCGGGACAAGAGACCCAGTACTTC.

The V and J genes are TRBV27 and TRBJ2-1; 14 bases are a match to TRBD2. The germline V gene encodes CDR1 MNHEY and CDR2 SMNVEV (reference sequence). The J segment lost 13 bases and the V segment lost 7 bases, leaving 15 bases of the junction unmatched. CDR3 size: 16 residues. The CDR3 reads CASTIRAGLAGATQFF. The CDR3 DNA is TGTGCCAGCACCATAAGGGCGGGACTAGCGGGGGCCACCCAGTTCTTC.

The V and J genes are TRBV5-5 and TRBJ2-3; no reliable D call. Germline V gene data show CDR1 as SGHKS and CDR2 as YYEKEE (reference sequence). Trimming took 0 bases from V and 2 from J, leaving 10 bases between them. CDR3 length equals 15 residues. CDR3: CASSLVELNTDTQYF. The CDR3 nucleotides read TGTGCCAGCAGCTTGGTCGAACTTAACACAGATACGCAGTATTTT.

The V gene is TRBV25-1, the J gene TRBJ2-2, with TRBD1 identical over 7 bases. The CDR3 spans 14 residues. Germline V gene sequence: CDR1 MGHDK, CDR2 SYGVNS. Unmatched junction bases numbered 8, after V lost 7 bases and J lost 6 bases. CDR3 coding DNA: TGTGCCAGCACCTCGGGACAGATCCCCGGGGAGCTGTTTTTT. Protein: CASTSGQIPGELFF.

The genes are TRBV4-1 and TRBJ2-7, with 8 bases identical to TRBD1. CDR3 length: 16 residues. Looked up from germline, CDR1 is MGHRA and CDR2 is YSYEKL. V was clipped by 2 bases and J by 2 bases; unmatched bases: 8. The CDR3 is CASSQSSGGRTYEQYF. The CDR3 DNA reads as TGCGCCAGCAGCCAATCCTCAGGGGGCAGAACCTACGAGCAGTACTTC.

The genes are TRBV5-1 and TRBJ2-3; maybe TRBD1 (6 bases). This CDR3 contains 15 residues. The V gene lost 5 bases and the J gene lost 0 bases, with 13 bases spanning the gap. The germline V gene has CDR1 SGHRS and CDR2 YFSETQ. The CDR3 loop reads CASSQGRPSTDTQYF. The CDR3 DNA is TGCGCCAGCAGTCAGGGGAGACCTAGCACAGATACGCAGTATTTT. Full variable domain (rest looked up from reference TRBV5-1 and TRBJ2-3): KAGVTQTPRYLIKTRGQQVTLSCSPISGHRSVSWYQQTPGQGLQFLFEYFSETQRNKGNFPGRFSGRQFSNSRSEMNVSTLELGDSALYLCASSQGRPSTDTQYFGPGTRLTVL.

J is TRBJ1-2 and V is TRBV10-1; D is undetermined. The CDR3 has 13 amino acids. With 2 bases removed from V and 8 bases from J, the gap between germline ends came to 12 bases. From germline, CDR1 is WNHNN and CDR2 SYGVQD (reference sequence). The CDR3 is CASSERTDDGYTF. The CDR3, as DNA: TGCGCCAGCAGTGAGCGTACAGATGACGGCTACACCTTC.

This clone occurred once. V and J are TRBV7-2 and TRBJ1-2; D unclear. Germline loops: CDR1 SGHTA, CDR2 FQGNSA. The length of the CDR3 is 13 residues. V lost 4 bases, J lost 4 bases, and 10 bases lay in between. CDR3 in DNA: TGTGCCAGCAGCTCCCAGGCCGCCTATGGCTACACCTTC. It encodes CASSSQAAYGYTF.

This CDR3 is CASSRETGNYGYTF. DNA of the CDR3: TGTGCCAGCAGCAGAGAGACAGGAAACTATGGCTACACCTTC. The chain joins TRBV4-2 to TRBJ1-2; possible D gene TRBD1, 6 bases. The CDR3 spans 14 residues. Looked up from germline, CDR1 is LGHNA and CDR2 is YNFKEQ. The V and J ends lost 5 bases and 2 bases respectively, with 12 bases between them.

CDR3 residues: CSVDTKNYGYTF. The DNA of the CDR3 is TGCAGCGTTGACACTAAGAACTATGGCTACACCTTC. The chain employs TRBV29-1 and TRBJ1-2; D not resolved. V shed 3 bases and J shed 2 bases, with 7 bases lying between them. CDR1 is SQVTM and CDR2 is ANQGSEA in the germline V gene. This CDR3 region has 12 residues.

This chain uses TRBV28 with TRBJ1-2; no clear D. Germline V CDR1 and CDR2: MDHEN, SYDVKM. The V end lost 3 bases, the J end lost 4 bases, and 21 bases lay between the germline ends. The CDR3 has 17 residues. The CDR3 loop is CASSLSPTESVFYGYTF. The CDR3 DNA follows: TGTGCCAGCAGTTTGTCCCCAACCGAGAGTGTTTTCTATGGCTACACCTTC.

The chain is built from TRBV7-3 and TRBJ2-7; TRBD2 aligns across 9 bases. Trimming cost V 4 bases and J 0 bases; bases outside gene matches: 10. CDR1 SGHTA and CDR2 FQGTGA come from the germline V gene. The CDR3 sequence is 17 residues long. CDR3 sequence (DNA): TGTGCCAGCAGCTCCCTGGTGTCTAGCGGGACCTCCTACGAGCAGTACTTC. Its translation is CASSSLVSSGTSYEQYF.

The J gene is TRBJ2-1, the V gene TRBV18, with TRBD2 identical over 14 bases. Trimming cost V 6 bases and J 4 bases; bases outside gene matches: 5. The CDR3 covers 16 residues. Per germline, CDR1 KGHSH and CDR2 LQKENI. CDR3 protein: CASSPGLAGGYNEQFF. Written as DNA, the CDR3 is TGTGCCAGCTCTCCTGGACTAGCGGGAGGTTACAATGAGCAGTTCTTC.

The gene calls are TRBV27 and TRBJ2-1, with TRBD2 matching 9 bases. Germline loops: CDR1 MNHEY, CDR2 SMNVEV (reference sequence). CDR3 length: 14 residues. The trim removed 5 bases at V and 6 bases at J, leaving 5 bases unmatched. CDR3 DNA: TGTGCCAGCAGTCGGGGGACTAGCCCCAATGAGCAGTTCTTC. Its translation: CASSRGTSPNEQFF.

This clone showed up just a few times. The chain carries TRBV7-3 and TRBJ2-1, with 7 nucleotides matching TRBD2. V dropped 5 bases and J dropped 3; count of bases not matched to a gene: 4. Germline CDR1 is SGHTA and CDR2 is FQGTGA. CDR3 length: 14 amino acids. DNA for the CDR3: TGTGCCAGCAGCCGGGCTAGCGGCTACAATGAGCAGTTCTTC. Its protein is CASSRASGYNEQFF.